The clone carrying this T cell receptor beta chain was counted a few times. The antigen is not known. Time point in this sample: persistent/refractory GD, antithyroid drugs over 5 years with positive TRAb. RNA isolated from PBMCs was used to make the TCR library. Library construction for TCR beta used iRepertoire HTBI primers and Arm-PCR of CDR3 regions. TCRdb used MiXCR to reprocess the multiplex PCR reads, holding one entry per CDR3 protein. Among a few hundred thousand distinct CDR3 sequences listed, about a fifth were seen once. CDR3 length: 15 residues. J gave up 5 bases and V 4 bases, and 3 bases lay outside the gene matches. CDR1 is MGHRA and CDR2 is YSYEKL in the germline V gene. This entry is derived from a study of regulatory T cells in long-lasting Graves disease. Whole-study findings and limits: A reduction in accuracy may have resulted from the small sample size. TRBV28, TRBJ1-2 and TRBJ2-5 were favored in persistent disease. Analysis covered peripheral blood alone, not thyroid tissue. The persistent group shared around 3,000 public clonotypes, more than the 950 to 1,000 shared by new patients.

This TCR was recovered from a female donor with Graves disease. This chain connects TRBV4-1 to TRBJ2-2; 11 bases fit TRBD1. The sample in question was peripheral blood mononuclear cells (PBMCs), obtained when the disease was refractory, from a patient treated with antithyroid drugs. The DNA for the CDR3 is TGCGCCAGCAGCCCCGGACAGGGGGCAACCGGGGAGCTGTTTTTT. This codes for CASSPGQGATGELFF.